This entry lists 26 T cell receptor beta chains sequenced from one sample in a study of T cell responses to AZD1222 COVID-19 vaccine. The data were produced by immunoSEQ multiplex PCR, yet TCRdb's version contains in-frame clones alone and is incomplete. Of nearly 110,000 clones in the sample, about 85% are singletons; the top ten hold 4.5% to 5.5%. The sequences come from peripheral blood, collected 28 days after the second AZD1222 dose. The source of these receptors is an adult who received the AZD1222 COVID-19 vaccine.

The rearrangement links TRBV6-5 to TRBJ1-2; 9 positions agree with TRBD1. Germline V gene data show CDR1 as MNHEY and CDR2 as SVGAGI. CDR3 length: 14 residues. V lost 4 bases to trimming and J lost 5 bases; unmatched junction nucleotides: 5. DNA for the CDR3: TGTGCCAGCAGTTTGTACAGGGGGCAATATGGCTACACCTTC. Encoded protein: CASSLYRGQYGYTF.

The chain carries TRBV9 and TRBJ2-7; unclear D gene. The CDR3 extends over 13 amino acids. Trimming took off 0 bases at V and 0 bases at J, with 4 bases between the two ends. The germline V gene encodes CDR1 SGDLS and CDR2 YYNGEE. Written as DNA, the CDR3 is TGTGCCAGCAGCGTAGGTAGCTCCTACGAGCAGTACTTC. Translation: CASSVGSSYEQYF.

This clone was counted a few times. The genes are TRBV5-1 and TRBJ2-7; a weak D match, TRBD2 (5 bases). Germline V lookup: CDR1 SGHRS, CDR2 YFSETQ. Between the trimmed V and J ends, which lost 2 bases and 1 base, there was a span of 7 bases. CDR3 size: 13 residues. CDR3 amino acids: CASSFGVSYEQYF. The CDR3, as DNA: TGCGCCAGCAGCTTCGGGGTATCCTACGAGCAGTACTTC. Supplemented by reference TRBV5-1 and TRBJ2-7, the full variable domain reads KAGVTQTPRYLIKTRGQQVTLSCSPISGHRSVSWYQQTPGQGLQFLFEYFSETQRNKGNFPGRFSGRQFSNSRSEMNVSTLELGDSALYLCASSFGVSYEQYFGPGTRLTVT.

This clone was observed at least ten times. The gene calls are TRBV4-3 and TRBJ2-1; D may be TRBD1 (6 bases). The CDR3 consists of 16 residues. Germline loops: CDR1 LGHNA, CDR2 YSLEER. The ends were cut back, 1 base at V and 2 bases at J, with 12 bases in the middle. The CDR3 here is CASSQGQGPPYNEQFF. The CDR3 nucleotides are TGCGCCAGCAGCCAAGGCCAGGGGCCCCCCTACAATGAGCAGTTCTTC.

V and J are TRBV9 and TRBJ1-1; unclear D gene. The length of the CDR3 is 14 residues. V was cut by 4 bases and J by 3 bases, with 13 bases left in between. From germline, CDR1 is SGDLS and CDR2 YYNGEE. DNA for the CDR3: TGTGCCAGCAGCATCGGGGAGTCGGACACTGAAGCTTTCTTT. Encoded protein: CASSIGESDTEAFF.

The chain links TRBV9 to TRBJ1-1; weak D call: TRBD1 (6 bases). The V and J ends lost 3 bases and 1 base respectively, with 13 bases between them. Germline V lookup: CDR1 SGDLS, CDR2 YYNGEE. The CDR3 totals 15 residues. CDR3 nucleotide sequence: TGTGCCAGCAGCGATAACAGGGTAAAGAACACTGAAGCTTTCTTT. Its protein product is CASSDNRVKNTEAFF.

V and J are TRBV5-4 and TRBJ2-5, with D possibly being TRBD1 (5 bases). This CDR3 is built from 16 residues. From germline, CDR1 is SGHNT and CDR2 YYREEE (reference sequence). V lost 0 bases and J lost 3, with 15 bases in between. Here the CDR3 reads CASSLDRGKGKETQYF. The CDR3 DNA reads TGTGCCAGCAGCTTGGATAGGGGAAAAGGGAAAGAGACCCAGTACTTC.

This sequence joins TRBV6-6 and TRBJ1-2; the match to TRBD1 covers 7 bases. Germline CDR1 is MNHNY and CDR2 is SVGAGI (reference sequence). Trimming removed 7 bases from V and 4 bases from J; junction bases left unmatched: 9. The CDR3 covers 14 residues. CDR3 sequence: CASTQGGNLYGYTF. Written as DNA, the CDR3 is TGTGCCAGCACCCAGGGGGGAAACCTCTATGGCTACACCTTC.

This chain links TRBV5-4 with TRBJ1-2; 7 bases are shared with TRBD1. The CDR3 totals 15 residues. Germline V CDR1 and CDR2: SGHNT, YYREEE (reference sequence). The J segment lost 0 bases and the V segment lost 5 bases, leaving 7 bases of the junction unmatched. CDR3 bases: TGTGCCAGCAGTCAACAGACAGGGACTAACTATGGCTACACCTTC. Amino acids: CASSQQTGTNYGYTF.

The chain uses TRBV29-1 and TRBJ1-2, with 8 bases fitting TRBD1. This CDR3 has 13 residues. J was trimmed by 4 bases and V by 3 bases; bases with no gene match: 4. In germline, CDR1 is SQVTM, CDR2 ANQGSEA. The CDR3 DNA reads as TGCAGCGTTGAGCTCGGACAGGGCTATGGCTACACCTTC. Its translation is CSVELGQGYGYTF.

In this sample, this clone turned up a few times. The genes are TRBV19 and TRBJ2-1, with TRBD2 identical over 8 bases. CDR1 is LNHDA and CDR2 is SQIVND in the germline V gene (reference sequence). This CDR3 comprises 15 residues. With V trimmed by 3 bases and J by 2 bases, 3 bases remained unmatched. Here the CDR3 reads CASSIAGGPYNEQFF. CDR3 nucleotides: TGTGCCAGTAGTATTGCGGGGGGCCCCTACAATGAGCAGTTCTTC.

The chain uses TRBV7-2 and TRBJ2-2, with D possibly matching TRBD1 (6 bases). CDR1 is SGHTA, CDR2 FQGNSA, per germline. CDR3 length equals 14 residues. The V and J ends lost 3 bases and 6 bases respectively, with 11 bases between them. The CDR3: CASSFSGAPGELFF. The CDR3 bases are TGTGCCAGCAGCTTCTCAGGGGCCCCCGGGGAGCTGTTTTTT.

This chain joins TRBV4-1 and TRBJ1-1; 9 bases agree with TRBD1. Per germline, CDR1 MGHRA and CDR2 YSYEKL. V lost 4 bases, J lost 4 bases, and 7 bases stayed unmatched. CDR3 length: 15 amino acids. The CDR3 DNA sequence: TGCGCCAGCAGCCTCGGACAGGGGCTCAGCACTGAAGCTTTCTTT. Translating it yields CASSLGQGLSTEAFF.

The chain is built from TRBV6-5 and TRBJ2-5; D ambiguous. V was pared by 2 bases and J by 2 bases, with 0 bases between. The CDR3 runs 11 residues. Germline V CDR1 and CDR2: MNHEY, SVGAGI. The CDR3 DNA follows: TGTGCCAGCAGTTACCAAGAGACCCAGTACTTC. This translates into CASSYQETQYF.

Only a few counts were recorded for this clone. This chain connects TRBV7-2 to TRBJ1-1; D gene ambiguous. Germline V lookup: CDR1 SGHTA, CDR2 FQGNSA. CDR3 length: 13 residues. V lost 3 bases, J lost 1 base, and 6 bases lay in between. The CDR3 nucleotides are TGTGCCAGCAGCTTTTCGCAGAACACTGAAGCTTTCTTT. Translation: CASSFSQNTEAFF.

The J gene is TRBJ1-1, the V gene TRBV18; D gene ambiguous. Germline CDR1 is KGHSH and CDR2 is LQKENI. With 3 bases removed from V and 5 bases from J, the gap between germline ends came to 16 bases. The CDR3 loop spans 15 amino acids. CDR3 protein: CASSPFETSGTEAFF. DNA of the CDR3: TGTGCCAGCTCACCCTTCGAAACTTCGGGGACTGAAGCTTTCTTT.

V usage is TRBV12-5 and J usage is TRBJ2-7; D perhaps matches TRBD1 (7 bases). Trimming pared 6 bases from V and 5 bases from J, leaving 23 bases between. The CDR3 contains 16 residues. Germline V gene data show CDR1 as LGHNT and CDR2 as FRNRAP. CDR3 nucleotide sequence: TGTGCTAGTGGGGAGGGACAGCGCGGTCCCCGGAACGAGCAGTACTTC. This translates into CASGEGQRGPRNEQYF.

CDR3 coding DNA: TGCGCCAGCAGCCAAGCCCGGACAGCTGGTAACTATGGCTACACCTTC. Protein: CASSQARTAGNYGYTF. The J gene is TRBJ1-2, the V gene TRBV4-1; D is possibly TRBD1 (6 bases). V was trimmed by 1 base and J by 1 base, leaving 13 bases between them. The CDR3 spans 16 residues. Germline CDR1 MGHRA, CDR2 YSYEKL.

V and J are TRBV28 and TRBJ2-7, with D tentatively TRBD1 or TRBD2 (5 bases each). Germline V gives CDR1 MDHEN, CDR2 SYDVKM. The CDR3 spans 17 residues. The germline V and J ends were trimmed by 6 bases and 3 bases, with 24 bases remaining between them. CDR3 DNA: TGTGCCAGCAGCCCGCGTAGGATGAGGGACGTATGCTACGAGCAGTACTTC. Translating gives CASSPRRMRDVCYEQYF.

V gene TRBV10-1 combines with J gene TRBJ1-4; D remains unclear. The V end was cut by 0 bases, the J end by 8 bases, with 10 bases between. Germline values: CDR1 WNHNN, CDR2 SYGVQD (reference sequence). The CDR3 is 14 amino acids. In DNA, the CDR3 is TGCGCCAGCAGTGAGTCCGGCCTGGAGGAAAAACTGTTTTTT. Amino acid sequence: CASSESGLEEKLFF.

The CDR3 nucleotides are TGTGCCAGCAGTAGGGGGGCCTACACAGATACGCAGTATTTT. Its translation: CASSRGAYTDTQYF. The J gene is TRBJ2-3, the V gene TRBV7-3; either TRBD1 or TRBD2 may supply D (6 bases each). Trimming left V 6 bases short and J 2 bases short, with 12 bases between. CDR1 is SGHTA, CDR2 FQGTGA, per germline. The CDR3 totals 14 residues.

V is TRBV19 and J is TRBJ1-2; 8 bases align to TRBD1. This CDR3 is 19 amino acids long. CDR1 and CDR2 (germline): LNHDA, SQIVND (reference sequence). V trimming: 5 bases; J trimming: 4 bases; junction bases outside the gene matches: 21. The CDR3 reads CASSSQVIRAGGDLYGYTF. DNA of the CDR3: TGTGCCAGTAGTTCCCAGGTGATCAGGGCAGGGGGCGATCTCTATGGCTACACCTTC.

The chain links TRBV3-1 (or the pseudogene TRBV3-2) to TRBJ1-1; a weak D match, TRBD1 (6 bases). Germline V gene data show CDR1 as LGHDT and CDR2 as YNNKEL (reference sequence). V lost 4 bases and J 4 bases, leaving 13 bases between the germline ends. This CDR3 is 14 amino acids long. The CDR3 reads CASSLRWTVTEAFF. For the CDR3, the DNA is TGTGCCAGCAGCCTTCGATGGACAGTCACTGAAGCTTTCTTT.

The chain combines TRBV23-1 with TRBJ1-4; D gene unclear. TRBV23-1 is given ORF status, its function remaining uncertain. The V gene lost 3 bases and the J gene lost 3 bases, with 14 bases spanning the gap. This CDR3 region has 16 residues. CDR3 sequence: CASSHSRTDSNEKLFF. Here the CDR3 DNA reads TGCGCCAGCAGTCATTCGAGGACGGACTCTAATGAAAAACTGTTTTTT.

The chain uses TRBV7-8 and TRBJ2-7; D tentatively reads TRBD1 or TRBD2 (5 bases each). The CDR3 loop spans 15 amino acids. V was cut by 5 bases and J by 5 bases, with 19 bases left in between. CDR1 and CDR2 from the germline V gene are SGHVS and FQNEAQ. This CDR3 is CASSTGRRLGDEQYF. CDR3 DNA sequence: TGTGCCAGCAGCACGGGACGGAGGCTAGGGGACGAGCAGTACTTC.

This clone was detected once. The chain couples TRBV19 to TRBJ2-3, with D possibly TRBD1 on 6 matching bases. The CDR3 is 15 residues long. V dropped 7 bases and J dropped 3 bases, with 17 bases sitting between them. CDR1 and CDR2 (germline): LNHDA, SQIVND (reference sequence). CDR3 nucleotides: TGTGCCAGTACCCTGGACAGAGGCAGGACAGATACGCAGTATTTT. Translation: CASTLDRGRTDTQYF.